One sample yielded the 7 T cell receptor beta chains listed below, sequenced in a study of beta chain features in type 1 diabetes. Whole-study results and caveats: Type 1 diabetes patients had TCRB CDR3s that were shorter (moderately but significantly so) in all four CD4+ subsets.

Expressed TCRB transcripts were sequenced after all isolated RNA was converted to cDNA. Clones were sequenced by immunoSEQ multiplex PCR, and TCRdb holds only the in-frame ones, with some missing. Of about 260,000 clones listed, roughly 22% are singletons. Antigens for these TCRs are unknown. Sequences were obtained from naive CD4+ T cells from blood. These receptors all stem from a woman aged 40 to 50 with type 1 diabetes.

V usage is TRBV4-3 and J usage is TRBJ1-5; D ambiguous. This CDR3 has 15 amino acids. V was shortened by 0 bases and J by 6 bases, with 12 bases between the two germline ends. Germline V CDR1 and CDR2: LGHNA, YSLEER. The DNA for the CDR3 is TGCGCCAGCAGCCAAGATGGAGCGGGAGGTCAGCCCCAGCATTTT. Translated, it gives CASSQDGAGGQPQHF.

The rearrangement uses TRBV4-3 and TRBJ1-2; D is unclear. The CDR3 totals 16 residues. V was trimmed by 1 base and J by 5 bases, leaving 17 bases between them. The germline V gene has CDR1 LGHNA and CDR2 YSLEER. CDR3 nucleotides: TGCGCCAGCAGCCAAGTGGCGCTTAGGACGGGGTATGGCTACACCTTC. It encodes CASSQVALRTGYGYTF.

This clone turned up a few times. The chain has TRBV7-9 and TRBJ2-1; D is uncertain. CDR1 is SEHNR and CDR2 is FQNEAQ in the germline V gene (reference sequence). Trimming took 6 bases from V and 0 from J, leaving 18 bases between them. The CDR3 is 17 amino acids. The CDR3 DNA is TGTGCCAGCAGGCTATGGAGACCGAAGAGCTCCTACAATGAGCAGTTCTTC. Its protein product is CASRLWRPKSSYNEQFF.

This clone was recorded a few times. The chain employs TRBV19 and TRBJ2-3; D perhaps matches TRBD2 (6 bases). Germline V gene data show CDR1 as LNHDA and CDR2 as SQIVND (reference sequence). The V gene lost 6 bases and the J gene lost 4 bases, with 14 bases spanning the gap. CDR3 length: 14 residues. CDR3 amino acids: CASSPRRDADTQYF. In DNA, the CDR3 is TGTGCCAGTAGCCCACGGCGGGATGCAGATACGCAGTATTTT.

This rearrangement joins TRBV6-5 to TRBJ1-5; TRBD1 agrees at 11 bases. The CDR3 consists of 14 residues. With V trimmed by 4 bases and J by 7 bases, 3 bases remained unmatched. Germline CDR1 and CDR2: MNHEY and SVGAGI. The CDR3 protein is CASSLGQGVQPQHF. The CDR3 nucleotides are TGTGCCAGCAGTTTGGGACAGGGGGTCCAGCCCCAGCATTTT.

The rearrangement joins TRBV4-2 to TRBJ2-2; a weak D match, TRBD1 (5 bases). V was cut by 5 bases and J by 5 bases, with 12 bases left in between. CDR1 LGHNA and CDR2 YNFKEQ come from the germline V gene. The CDR3 runs 14 residues. The CDR3 region has the DNA TGTGCCAGCAGCTCCAGCCAGGGTACCGGGGAGCTGTTTTTT. It translates to CASSSSQGTGELFF.

This clone was picked up a small number of times. The rearrangement links TRBV5-1 to TRBJ2-5, with 9 bases that match TRBD2. Germline CDR1 SGHRS, CDR2 YFSETQ. V lost 4 bases, J lost 1 base, and 14 bases stayed unmatched. This CDR3 has 18 amino acids. This chain's CDR3 is CASSVTGLASTPQETQYF. CDR3 nucleotide sequence: TGCGCCAGCAGCGTAACAGGACTAGCGTCGACACCCCAAGAGACCCAGTACTTC.